This T cell receptor beta chain is drawn from a study of cytomegalovirus exposure and HLA in healthy donors. In this sample, this clone turned up a few times. Antigen unknown. Study conclusions and caveats: About 87% or about 30% of the time was how often most TCR beta V segments were productive, according to an earlier analysis.

CDR3 length: 13 amino acids. CDR1 is SGDLS, CDR2 YYNGEE, per germline. Deletions cut 3 bases from V and 4 bases from J, with 10 bases between. PCR amplification relied on 60 Vbeta primers (plus 13 Jbeta primers). Data came from immunoSEQ multiplex PCR; TCRdb stores just in-frame clones and leaves some out. This table has roughly 140,000 clones, 60% to 80% appearing once. This sequence originates from a woman between 45 and 60 years old in good health and CMV-seronegative. The sequenced sample was PBMCs. V and J are TRBV9 and TRBJ1-1; D uncertain. CDR3 coding DNA: TGTGCCAGCAGCGGAGTCGGGTTCACTGAAGCTTTCTTT. Translated: CASSGVGFTEAFF. Together with reference TRBV9 and TRBJ1-1, the CDR3 gives the full variable domain: DSGVTQTPKHLITATGQRVTLRCSPRSGDLSVYWYQQSLDQGLQFLIQYYNGEERAKGNILERFSAQQFPDLHSELNLSSLELGDSALYFCASSGVGFTEAFFGQGTRLTVV.